This entry lists 12 T cell receptor beta chains sequenced from one sample in a study of vaccination and CD4 T cells after COVID-19. Time point: late sampling 161 to 241 days after vaccination in three convalescent patients. This sample's treatment: approximately 10-day PBMC culture with coronavirus spike peptide pools or control peptides (ViraFEST assay). These receptors' antigens are unknown. The Oncomine TCR Beta short-read assay generated sequence data from the DNA of cultured CD4+ T cells. MiXCR was run by TCRdb on the PCR reads, yielding one entry per CDR3 protein. The table includes 20,000 to 25,000 distinct CDR3 sequences, around two fifths detected once. Material: CD4+ T cells from blood, cultured in vitro, obtained about 7 months after SARS-CoV-2 vaccination. Receptor source: a human donor who had recovered from COVID-19.

The chain joins TRBV7-2 to TRBJ2-1, with TRBD2 matching 7 bases. The germline V gene encodes CDR1 SGHTA and CDR2 FQGNSA. After removal of 6 bases from V and 0 bases from J, the junction contained 8 bases not matched to a gene. CDR3 length: 16 amino acids. The CDR3 bases are TGTGCCAGCAGTCCAAGAGCGGGGAGCTCCTACAATGAGCAGTTCTTC. Amino acid sequence: CASSPRAGSSYNEQFF. The full variable domain, completed using reference TRBV7-2 and TRBJ2-1, is GAGVSQSPSNKVTEKGKDVELRCDPISGHTALYWYRQSLGQGLEFLIYFQGNSAPDKSGLPSDRFSAERTGGSVSTLTIQRTQQEDSAVYLCASSPRAGSSYNEQFFGPGTRLTVL.

This chain uses TRBV7-9 with TRBJ2-7, with 7 bases aligning to TRBD1. The CDR3 consists of 14 residues. Germline V CDR1 and CDR2: SEHNR, FQNEAQ (reference sequence). V shed 4 bases and J 3 bases; nucleotides not matched to a gene: 6. CDR3 in DNA: TGTGCCAGCAGCTCCTGGGACAGCCGCTACGAGCAGTACTTC. Translating gives CASSSWDSRYEQYF.

This clonotype has just a few counts. The chain joins TRBV20-1 to TRBJ2-3, with D possibly being TRBD1 or TRBD2 (5 bases each). The CDR3 runs 15 residues. The germline V gene encodes CDR1 DFQATT and CDR2 SNEGSKA (reference sequence). The V and J ends lost 1 base and 5 bases respectively, with 16 bases between them. This chain's CDR3 is CSARVRGEGRDTQYF. The CDR3 coding sequence is TGCAGTGCTAGAGTTCGCGGCGAGGGGCGAGATACGCAGTATTTT.

The chain joins TRBV7-3 to TRBJ2-7; 9 bases agree with TRBD1. This CDR3 comprises 12 residues. CDR1 and CDR2 (germline): SGHTA, FQGTGA. Losses at the gene ends were 6 bases for V and 6 bases for J; bases not matched to a gene: 3. The CDR3 DNA follows: TGTGCCAGCAGTCGACAGGGGGGCGAGCAGTACTTC. Translating gives CASSRQGGEQYF.

This chain joins TRBV2 and TRBJ1-6; D perhaps matches TRBD1 (5 bases). The V gene lost 3 bases and the J gene lost 8 bases, with 14 bases spanning the gap. CDR3 length: 15 amino acids. Germline CDR1 SNHLY, CDR2 FYNNEI. The CDR3 sequence: CASSEIQGIDSPLHF. The CDR3 DNA reads TGTGCCAGCAGTGAGATCCAGGGAATCGATTCACCCCTCCACTTT.

This chain connects TRBV7-9 to TRBJ1-1; D is uncertain. Deletions cut 5 bases from V and 4 bases from J, with 11 bases between. The CDR3 totals 13 residues. Germline CDR1 SEHNR, CDR2 FQNEAQ (reference sequence). Here the CDR3 reads CASSPPGATEAFF. Here the CDR3 DNA reads TGTGCCAGCAGCCCCCCAGGCGCCACTGAAGCTTTCTTT. The full variable domain, completed using reference TRBV7-9 and TRBJ1-1, is DTGVSQNPRHKITKRGQNVTFRCDPISEHNRLYWYRQTLGQGPEFLTYFQNEAQLEKSRLLSDRFSAERPKGSFSTLEIQRTEQGDSAMYLCASSPPGATEAFFGQGTRLTVV.

This clonotype was counted a few times. This rearrangement joins TRBV27 to TRBJ2-7; D gene unclear. Germline V gene lookup returns CDR1 MNHEY and CDR2 SMNVEV (reference sequence). With 4 bases removed from V and 6 bases from J, the gap between germline ends came to 10 bases. The CDR3 length is 12 residues. CDR3 nucleotide sequence: TGTGCCAGCAGTTCGGGCTCCGGCGAGCAGTACTTC. As protein: CASSSGSGEQYF.

V and J are TRBV7-9 and TRBJ2-1, with D perhaps given as TRBD1 or TRBD2 (5 bases each). The ends were cut back, 6 bases at V and 0 bases at J, with 12 bases in the middle. The CDR3 is 15 residues long. The V gene's germline CDR1 is SEHNR and CDR2 FQNEAQ (reference sequence). CDR3 loop: CASSWDGSSYNEQFF. DNA for the CDR3: TGTGCCAGCAGTTGGGACGGCAGCTCCTACAATGAGCAGTTCTTC.

The chain couples TRBV7-3 to TRBJ2-3; TRBD2 agrees at 7 bases. Germline assignment: CDR1 SGHTA and CDR2 FQGTGA. The length of the CDR3 is 15 residues. V was clipped by 2 bases and J by 4 bases; unmatched bases: 6. The CDR3 nucleotides are TGTGCCAGCAGCTTAGGCGGGAGCGTCGCAGATACGCAGTATTTT. Amino acid sequence: CASSLGGSVADTQYF.

This clonotype came up a few times. The CDR3 sequence: CASSLERRVSEAFF. DNA for the CDR3: TGTGCCAGCAGCTTAGAGCGCAGGGTCTCTGAAGCTTTCTTT. The chain links TRBV7-8 to TRBJ1-1; perhaps TRBD1 as D (5 bases). Deletions cut 1 base from V and 6 bases from J, with 12 bases between. The CDR3 spans 14 residues. Germline V gene sequence: CDR1 SGHVS, CDR2 FQNEAQ.

The genes are TRBV20-1 and TRBJ2-7; TRBD1 matches at 7 bases. The CDR3 contains 14 residues. The V segment lost 6 bases and the J segment 3 bases; nucleotides outside the gene matches: 11. CDR1 is DFQATT, CDR2 SNEGSKA, per germline (reference sequence). Here the CDR3 DNA reads TGCAGTGCCGCACCCCGGGACAGAGTCTACGAGCAGTACTTC. Protein sequence: CSAAPRDRVYEQYF.

This clonotype was seen more than once but under ten times. The V gene is TRBV10-3, the J gene TRBJ2-7, with 7 bases fitting TRBD2. Unmatched junction bases numbered 17, after V lost 8 bases and J lost 7 bases. The CDR3 is 15 amino acids. The germline V gene encodes CDR1 ENHRY and CDR2 SYGVKD. The CDR3 reads CAISGSWGAGREQYF. For the CDR3, the DNA is TGTGCCATCTCTGGTTCTTGGGGAGCGGGAAGGGAGCAGTACTTC.